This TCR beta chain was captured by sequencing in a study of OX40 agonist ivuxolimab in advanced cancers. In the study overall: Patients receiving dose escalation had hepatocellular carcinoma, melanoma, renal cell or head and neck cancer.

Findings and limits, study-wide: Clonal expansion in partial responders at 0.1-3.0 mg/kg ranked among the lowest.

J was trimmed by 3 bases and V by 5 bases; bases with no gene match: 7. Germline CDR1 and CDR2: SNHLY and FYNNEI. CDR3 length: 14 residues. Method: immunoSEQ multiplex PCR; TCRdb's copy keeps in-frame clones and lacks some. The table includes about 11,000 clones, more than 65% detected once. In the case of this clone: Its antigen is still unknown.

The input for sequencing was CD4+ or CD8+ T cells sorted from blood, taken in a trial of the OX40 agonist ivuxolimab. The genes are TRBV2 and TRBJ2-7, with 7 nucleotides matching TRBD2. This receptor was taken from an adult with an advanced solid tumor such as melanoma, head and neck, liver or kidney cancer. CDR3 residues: CASSLLASVYEQYF. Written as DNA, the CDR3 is TGTGCCAGCAGTTTACTAGCGTCGGTCTACGAGCAGTACTTC. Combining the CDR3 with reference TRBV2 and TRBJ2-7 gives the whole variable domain EPEVTQTPSHQVTQMGQEVILRCVPISNHLYFYWYRQILGQKVEFLVSFYNNEISEKSEIFDDQFSVERPDGSNFTLKIRSTKLEDSAMYFCASSLLASVYEQYFGPGTRLTVT.